A selection of T cell receptor beta chains follows, all from one sample in a study of T cell responses to AZD1222 COVID-19 vaccine. The protocol was immunoSEQ multiplex PCR, while the TCRdb copy is restricted to in-frame clones and leaves out a portion. Counted here are 100,000 to 150,000 clones, approximately 88% occurring once; the ten biggest clones make up approximately 5.4%. The material was peripheral blood, obtained on day 0 of AZD1222 vaccination. All receptors come from an adult in good health. CDR3s include the opening cysteine and the closing phenylalanine or tryptophan. Fields, in order: clone size, V gene, J gene, D gene, CDR3 protein, CDR3 DNA. A D gene is named only where the DNA matches it firmly. Part of the rows lack a size; the others show once, few, many or a class for expanded clones.

few	TRBV2	TRBJ1-6	-	CAEARDRYNSPLHF	TGTGCCGAGGCGCGGGATCGGTATAATTCACCCCTCCACTTT
-	TRBV28	TRBJ1-3	-	CASRTSSGNTIYF	TGTGCCAGCAGGACTAGCTCTGGAAACACCATATATTTT
-	TRBV29-1	TRBJ1-5	-	CSVEEGGGQPQHF	TGCAGCGTTGAAGAGGGCGGCGGGCAGCCCCAGCATTTT
-	TRBV11-2	TRBJ1-2	-	CASTSATGGYGYTF	TGTGCCAGCACCAGCGCGACAGGAGGATATGGCTACACCTTC
-	TRBV11-1	TRBJ1-3	-	CASSFFGNTIYF	TGTGCCAGCAGCTTCTTTGGAAACACCATATATTTT
once	TRBV6-5	TRBJ1-1	-	CASSSGMDTEAFF	TGTGCCAGCAGTTCGGGGATGGATACTGAAGCTTTCTTT
-	TRBV27	TRBJ2-5	TRBD1	CASRRFGQGPYAAQYF	TGTGCCAGCAGAAGGTTTGGACAGGGGCCGTATGCGGCCCAGTACTTC
-	TRBV24-1	TRBJ2-1	-	CATSEPGRDEQFF	TGTGCCACCAGTGAGCCTGGAAGGGATGAGCAGTTCTTC
-	TRBV4-1	TRBJ2-3	-	CASSQDMAHNTDTQYF	TGCGCCAGCAGCCAAGATATGGCGCATAACACAGATACGCAGTATTTT
-	TRBV19	TRBJ1-5	-	CASAGKSNQPQHF	TGTGCCAGTGCGGGGAAAAGCAATCAGCCCCAGCATTTT
once	TRBV6-5	TRBJ2-3	-	CASSPDSYTDTQYF	TGTGCCAGCAGTCCCGACAGTTACACAGATACGCAGTATTTT
once	TRBV28	TRBJ2-7	TRBD2	CASSLGSGRASYEQYF	TGTGCCAGCAGTTTGGGGAGCGGGAGGGCCTCCTACGAGCAGTACTTC
-	TRBV12-3/TRBV12-4	TRBJ1-2	-	CASSTVDYGYTF	TGTGCCAGCAGTACAGTGGACTATGGCTACACCTTC
-	TRBV2	TRBJ1-5	-	CASRVGDLSNQPQHF	TGTGCCAGCAGGGTGGGGGATCTTAGCAATCAGCCCCAGCATTTT
-	TRBV13	TRBJ2-5	-	CASSLGGWGETQYF	TGTGCCAGCAGCTTAGGAGGGTGGGGAGAGACCCAGTACTTC
few	TRBV12-3/TRBV12-4	TRBJ1-3	-	CASTLGGGNTIYF	TGTGCCAGCACCCTGGGGGGAGGAAACACCATATATTTT